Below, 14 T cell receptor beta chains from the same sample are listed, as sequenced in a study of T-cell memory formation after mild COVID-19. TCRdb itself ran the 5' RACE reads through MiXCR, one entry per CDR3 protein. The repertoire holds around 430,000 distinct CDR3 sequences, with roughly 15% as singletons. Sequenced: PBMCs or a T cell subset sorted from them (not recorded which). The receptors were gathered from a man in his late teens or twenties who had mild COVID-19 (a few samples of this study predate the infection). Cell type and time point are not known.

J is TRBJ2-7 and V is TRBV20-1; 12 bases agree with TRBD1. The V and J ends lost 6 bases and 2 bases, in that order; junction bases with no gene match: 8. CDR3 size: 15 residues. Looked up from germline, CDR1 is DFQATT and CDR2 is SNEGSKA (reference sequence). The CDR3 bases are TGCAGTGCCACTAGGGGGACAGGGGGCCCCTACGAGCAGTACTTC. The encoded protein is CSATRGTGGPYEQYF.

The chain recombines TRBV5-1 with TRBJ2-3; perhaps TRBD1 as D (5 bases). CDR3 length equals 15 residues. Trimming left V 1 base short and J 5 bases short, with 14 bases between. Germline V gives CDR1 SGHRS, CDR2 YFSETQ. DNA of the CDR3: TGCGCCAGCAGCTTGCTCGGACATTTGGGAGATACGCAGTATTTT. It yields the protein CASSLLGHLGDTQYF.

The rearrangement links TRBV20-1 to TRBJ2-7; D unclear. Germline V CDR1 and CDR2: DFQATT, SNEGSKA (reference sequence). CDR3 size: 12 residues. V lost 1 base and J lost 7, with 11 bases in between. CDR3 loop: CSARGSWGEQYV. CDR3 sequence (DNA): TGCAGTGCTAGAGGGAGCTGGGGTGAGCAGTACGTC.

CDR3 nucleotides: TGTGCCAGCAAAGGACTAGCGGGGGGGTCCACAGATACGCAGTATTTT. It translates to CASKGLAGGSTDTQYF. The chain links TRBV7-8 to TRBJ2-3, with 15 bases that match TRBD2. J lost 2 bases, V lost 7 bases, and 4 bases had no gene match. This CDR3 has 16 amino acids. The V gene's germline CDR1 is SGHVS and CDR2 FQNEAQ.

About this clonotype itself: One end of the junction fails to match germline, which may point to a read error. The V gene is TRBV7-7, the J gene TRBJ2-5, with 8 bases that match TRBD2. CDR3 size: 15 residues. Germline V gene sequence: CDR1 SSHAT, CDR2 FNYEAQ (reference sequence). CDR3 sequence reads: CASSLAGSSPETQYF. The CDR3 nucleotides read TGTGCTAGCAGCTTAGCGGGGTCGTCGCCAGAGACCCAGTACTTC.

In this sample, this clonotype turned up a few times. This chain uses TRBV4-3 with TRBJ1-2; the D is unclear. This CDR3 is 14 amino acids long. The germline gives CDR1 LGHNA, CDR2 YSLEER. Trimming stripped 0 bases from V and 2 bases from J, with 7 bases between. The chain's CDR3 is CASSQDFRNYGYTF. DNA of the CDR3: TGCGCCAGCAGCCAAGATTTCAGGAACTATGGCTACACCTTC.

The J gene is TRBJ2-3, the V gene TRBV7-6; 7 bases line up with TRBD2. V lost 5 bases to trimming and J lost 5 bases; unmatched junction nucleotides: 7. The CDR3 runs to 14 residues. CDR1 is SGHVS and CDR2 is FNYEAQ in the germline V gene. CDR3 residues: CASSVGGEVDTQYF. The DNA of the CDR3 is TGTGCCAGCAGCGTGGGGGGGGAAGTAGATACGCAGTATTTT. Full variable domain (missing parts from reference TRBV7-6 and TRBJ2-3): GAGVSQSPRYKVTKRGQDVALRCDPISGHVSLYWYRQALGQGPEFLTYFNYEAQQDKSGLPNDRFSAERPEGSISTLTIQRTEQRDSAMYRCASSVGGEVDTQYFGPGTRLTVL.

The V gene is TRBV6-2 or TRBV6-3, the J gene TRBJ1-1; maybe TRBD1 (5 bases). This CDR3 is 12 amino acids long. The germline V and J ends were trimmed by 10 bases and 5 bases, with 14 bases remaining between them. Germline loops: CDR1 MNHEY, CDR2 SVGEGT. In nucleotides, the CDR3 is TGTGCCACCCGGGACCCGCCTACTGAAGCTTTCTTT. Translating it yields CATRDPPTEAFF.

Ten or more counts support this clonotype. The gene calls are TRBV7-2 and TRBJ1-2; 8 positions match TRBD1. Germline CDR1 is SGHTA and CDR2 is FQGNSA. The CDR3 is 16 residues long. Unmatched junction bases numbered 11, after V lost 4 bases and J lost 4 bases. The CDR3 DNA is TGTGCCAGCAGCTCTCCCCTCGGAACAGGGGGCTATGGCTACACCTTC. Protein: CASSSPLGTGGYGYTF. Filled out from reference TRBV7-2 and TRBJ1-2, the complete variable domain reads GAGVSQSPSNKVTEKGKDVELRCDPISGHTALYWYRQSLGQGLEFLIYFQGNSAPDKSGLPSDRFSAERTGGSVSTLTIQRTQQEDSAVYLCASSSPLGTGGYGYTFGSGTRLTVV.

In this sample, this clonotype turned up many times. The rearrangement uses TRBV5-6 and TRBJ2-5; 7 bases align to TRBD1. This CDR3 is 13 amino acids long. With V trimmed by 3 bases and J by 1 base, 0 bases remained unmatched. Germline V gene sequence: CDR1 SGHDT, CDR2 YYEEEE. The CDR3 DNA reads TGTGCCAGCAGCTGGGACAGCCAAGAGACCCAGTACTTC. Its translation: CASSWDSQETQYF.

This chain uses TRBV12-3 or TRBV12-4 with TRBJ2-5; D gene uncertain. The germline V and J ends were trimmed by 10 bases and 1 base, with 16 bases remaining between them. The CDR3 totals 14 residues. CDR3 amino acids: CATSPENLQETQYF. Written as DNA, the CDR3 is TGTGCCACCTCCCCGGAAAACCTCCAAGAGACCCAGTACTTC.

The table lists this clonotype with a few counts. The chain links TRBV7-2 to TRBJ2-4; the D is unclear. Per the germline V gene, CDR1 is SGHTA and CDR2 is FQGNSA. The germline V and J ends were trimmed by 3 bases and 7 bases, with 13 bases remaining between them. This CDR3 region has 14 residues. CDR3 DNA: TGTGCCAGCAGCTTTAAGGGTGCACTTAACATTCAGTACTTC. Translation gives CASSFKGALNIQYF.

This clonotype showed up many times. The CDR3 reads CASSHPGPNNEQFF. The CDR3 DNA reads as TGTGCCAGCAGTCACCCGGGCCCCAACAATGAGCAGTTCTTC. J is TRBJ2-1 and V is TRBV6-2 or TRBV6-3, with D hard to call. The length of the CDR3 is 14 residues. CDR1 MNHEY and CDR2 SVGEGT come from the germline V gene. The V end was cut by 5 bases, the J end by 5 bases, with 13 bases between.

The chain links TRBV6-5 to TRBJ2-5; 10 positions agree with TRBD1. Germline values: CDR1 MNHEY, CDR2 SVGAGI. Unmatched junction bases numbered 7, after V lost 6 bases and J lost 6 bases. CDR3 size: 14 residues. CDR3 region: CASRRQGALKTQYF. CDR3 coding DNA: TGTGCCAGCAGGCGACAGGGGGCTCTGAAGACCCAGTACTTC.